This T cell receptor (beta chain) was recovered during a study of cytomegalovirus exposure and HLA in healthy donors. Notes on the study in general: The study put some 160 TCR beta chains on its list as cytomegalovirus-associated.

This CDR3 spans 13 amino acids. J gave up 7 bases and V 5 bases, and 4 bases lay outside the gene matches. The germline gives CDR1 MNHEY, CDR2 SVGAGI. It was with 60 Vbeta and 13 Jbeta primers that the PCR ran. Produced via immunoSEQ multiplex PCR; TCRdb's table is partial and in-frame only. The table has approximately 150,000 clones, 75% to 85% seen once. With respect to this clone: No antigen is known for it. The sample contains more than one DNA sequence encoding this CDR3.

The sequence derives from a woman aged 50 to 65 in good health and CMV-seropositive. V gene TRBV6-5 combines with J gene TRBJ1-4, with 7 bases identical to TRBD1. Sequencing used PBMCs. CDR3 sequence: CASSRTGGEKLFF. CDR3 DNA: TGTGCCAGCAGTCGGACAGGAGGTGAAAAACTGTTTTTT.